Below, 16 T cell receptor beta chains from the same sample are listed, as sequenced in a study of siplizumab effects on memory and regulatory T cells. The data were produced by immunoSEQ multiplex PCR, yet TCRdb's version contains in-frame clones alone and is incomplete. The sample shows about 99,000 clones, more than 85% of them seen only once. Sequencing was carried out using Tregs sorted from blood. The receptors here all came from a human donor in good health.

The chain joins TRBV7-2 to TRBJ2-1; D not certain. V was shortened by 3 bases and J by 8 bases, with 5 bases between the two germline ends. The CDR3 sequence is 11 residues long. Germline V gene lookup returns CDR1 SGHTA and CDR2 FQGNSA. The CDR3 bases are TGTGCCAGCAGCTTTCTGCATGAGCAGTTCTTC. Amino acids: CASSFLHEQFF.

The chain combines TRBV9 with TRBJ1-3; D unclear. Trimming left V 4 bases short and J 0 bases short, with 11 bases between. The CDR3 is 15 residues long. Per germline, CDR1 SGDLS and CDR2 YYNGEE. CDR3 region: CASSPRPISGNTIYF. The CDR3 bases are TGTGCCAGCAGCCCCCGTCCTATCTCTGGAAACACCATATATTTT.

The J gene is TRBJ2-3, the V gene TRBV5-6; no reliable D call. V dropped 5 bases and J dropped 1 base, with 8 bases sitting between them. The germline CDR1 and CDR2 sequences are SGHDT and YYEEEE. This CDR3 region has 13 residues. CDR3 sequence (DNA): TGTGCCAGCAGGCGGCGGCGCACAGATACGCAGTATTTT. Translated, it gives CASRRRRTDTQYF.

The chain is built from TRBV11-2 and TRBJ2-7; no firm D call. Per germline, CDR1 SGHAT and CDR2 FQNNGV. This CDR3 contains 12 residues. The V end lost 6 bases, the J end lost 4 bases, and 10 bases lay between the germline ends. The CDR3 DNA reads as TGTGCCAGCAGTCCCTCCGGGTACGAGCAGTACTTC. Protein: CASSPSGYEQYF.

This chain connects TRBV6-1 to TRBJ2-1, with 7 bases fitting TRBD2. V was pared by 5 bases and J by 8 bases, with 9 bases of the junction left unmatched. The CDR3 extends over 14 amino acids. Germline CDR1 reads MNHNS; CDR2 reads SASEGT. CDR3 DNA: TGTGCCAGCAGTTCCTGGACGGGGGGTGATGAGCAGTTCTTC. As protein: CASSSWTGGDEQFF.

A note on this clone: The sample carries other DNA sequences with the same CDR3. This chain connects TRBV6-5 to TRBJ1-2, with 11 bases lining up with TRBD1. V lost 5 bases to trimming and J lost 4 bases; unmatched junction nucleotides: 6. Germline loops: CDR1 MNHEY, CDR2 SVGAGI. The CDR3 sequence is 15 residues long. The CDR3 spells CASSPRDRGVYGYTF. The CDR3 DNA reads TGTGCCAGCAGTCCCCGGGACAGGGGGGTCTATGGCTACACCTTC.

A remark on this clone: Other nucleotide sequences from this sample produce the same CDR3. CDR3 in amino acids: CSARAYGYTF. As DNA, the CDR3 is TGCAGTGCTAGAGCTTATGGCTACACCTTC. The chain is built from TRBV20-1 and TRBJ1-2; D ambiguous. CDR1 and CDR2 (germline): DFQATT, SNEGSKA (reference sequence). Trimming took 1 base from V and 5 from J, leaving 2 bases between them. The CDR3 is made up of 10 amino acids.

This clone is a singleton in its sample. The chain links TRBV27 to TRBJ1-2; TRBD1 matches 7 bases. Germline V lookup: CDR1 MNHEY, CDR2 SMNVEV (reference sequence). The junction had 8 bases not matched to a gene; V was cut back by 6 bases and J by 4 bases. The CDR3 is 14 residues long. CDR3 bases: TGTGCCAGCAGCTCCCTGGACAGGAGCTATGGCTACACCTTC. Translating it yields CASSSLDRSYGYTF.

This chain joins TRBV19 and TRBJ2-1; 7 positions match TRBD1. The germline CDR1 and CDR2 sequences are LNHDA and SQIVND (reference sequence). CDR3 size: 18 residues. After removal of 5 bases from V and 2 bases from J, the junction contained 15 bases not matched to a gene. The CDR3 region has the DNA TGTGCCAGTAGTCCCATGACAGGGCCCGGATTGACCTACAATGAGCAGTTCTTC. Protein: CASSPMTGPGLTYNEQFF.

This chain connects TRBV18 to TRBJ1-4; D possibly corresponds to TRBD1 (6 bases). Germline loops: CDR1 KGHSH, CDR2 LQKENI. Trimming left V 2 bases short and J 0 bases short, with 7 bases between. The CDR3 consists of 15 residues. The CDR3 nucleotides read TGTGCCAGCTCACCAAACAGGGCAACTAATGAAAAACTGTTTTTT. This sequence encodes CASSPNRATNEKLFF.

V usage is TRBV5-6 and J usage is TRBJ1-3; a weak D match, TRBD1 (5 bases). V shed 4 bases and J shed 4 bases, with 9 bases lying between them. Germline loops: CDR1 SGHDT, CDR2 YYEEEE. The length of the CDR3 is 13 residues. The CDR3 loop reads CASSIRTGNTIYF. DNA for the CDR3: TGTGCCAGCAGCATCCGGACAGGAAACACCATATATTTT.

This clone was observed once. The chain couples TRBV6-5 to TRBJ1-6; D is unresolved. Trimming stripped 6 bases from V and 15 bases from J, with 24 bases between. The CDR3 contains 15 residues. CDR1 is MNHEY, CDR2 SVGAGI, per germline. CDR3 amino acids: CASSLATWPGSVLHF. The CDR3 bases are TGTGCCAGCAGCCTCGCGACTTGGCCCGGGTCGGTCCTCCACTTT.

The chain is built from TRBV6-5 and TRBJ2-3; perhaps TRBD2 as D (5 bases). CDR1 is MNHEY and CDR2 is SVGAGI in the germline V gene. CDR3 length: 15 residues. Trimming took 5 bases from V and 7 from J, leaving 19 bases between them. The CDR3 DNA reads as TGTGCCAGCAGTGGAGGTTTACGATCGCGGAATACGCAGTATTTT. It is translated as CASSGGLRSRNTQYF.

The J gene is TRBJ1-6, the V gene TRBV5-1; D is perhaps TRBD1 (5 bases). Germline CDR1 reads SGHRS; CDR2 reads YFSETQ. Trimming cost V 0 bases and J 7 bases, with 14 bases left between them. The CDR3 consists of 16 residues. CDR3 sequence: CASSLVGGMGNSPLHF. CDR3 in DNA: TGCGCCAGCAGCTTGGTGGGGGGGATGGGGAATTCACCCCTCCACTTT.

This clone has a single count. CDR3 coding DNA: TGTGCCAGCAGCGCTGCCGGGAGTTCCTACGAGCAGTACTTC. Translating gives CASSAAGSSYEQYF. This chain links TRBV7-3 with TRBJ2-7, with a possible D match to TRBD2 (6 bases). Germline V CDR1 and CDR2: SGHTA, FQGTGA. The CDR3 is 14 amino acids. V was pared by 5 bases and J by 1 base, with 12 bases between.

V is TRBV7-6 and J is TRBJ2-2, with 7 nucleotides matching TRBD1. From germline, CDR1 is SGHVS and CDR2 FNYEAQ. V shed 4 bases and J 5 bases; nucleotides not matched to a gene: 13. This CDR3 has 17 residues. CDR3 in DNA: TGTGCCAGCAGCTGGCAGAGACAGGGCGCATTGACCGGGGAGCTGTTTTTT. Protein product: CASSWQRQGALTGELFF.